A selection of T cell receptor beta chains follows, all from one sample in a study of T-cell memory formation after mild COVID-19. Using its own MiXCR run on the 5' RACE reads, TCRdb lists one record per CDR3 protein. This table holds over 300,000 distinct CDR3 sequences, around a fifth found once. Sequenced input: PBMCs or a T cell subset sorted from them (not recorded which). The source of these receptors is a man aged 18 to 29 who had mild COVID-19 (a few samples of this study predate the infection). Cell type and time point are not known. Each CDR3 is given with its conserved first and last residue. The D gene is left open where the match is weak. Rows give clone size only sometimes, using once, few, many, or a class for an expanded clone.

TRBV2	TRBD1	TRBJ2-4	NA	TGTGCCAGCAGTGAAGACAGGGGGTTAGCCAAAAACATTCAGTACTTC	CASSEDRGLAKNIQYF
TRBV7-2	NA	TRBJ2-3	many	TGTGCCAGCAGCTTAGTGACCCGCACAGATACGCAGTATTTT	CASSLVTRTDTQYF
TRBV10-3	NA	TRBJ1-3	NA	TGTGCCATCAGTGAATGGGGGACCGCTGGAAACACCATATATTTT	CAISEWGTAGNTIYF
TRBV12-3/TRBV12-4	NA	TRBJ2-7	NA	TGTGCCAGCAGTTTACAGTCGGCCTACGAGCAGTACTTC	CASSLQSAYEQYF
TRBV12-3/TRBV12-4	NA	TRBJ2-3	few	TGTGCCAGCAGCCGTGGACAGGACTACACAGATACGCAGTATTTT	CASSRGQDYTDTQYF
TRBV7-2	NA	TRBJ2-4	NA	TGTGCCAGCAGCCACGGACGCCAAAAAAGACCGTACTTC	CASSHGRQKRPYF
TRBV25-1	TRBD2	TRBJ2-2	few	TGTGCCAGCACACCCGGGAGGACCGGGGAGCTGTTTTTT	CASTPGRTGELFF
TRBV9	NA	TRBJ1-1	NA	TGTGCCAGCAGTCAACTCGGGAACACTGAAGCTTTCTTT	CASSQLGNTEAFF
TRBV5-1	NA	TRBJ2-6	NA	TGCGCCAGCAGCTTGATTTGGCTCTCAGGGGCCAACGTCCTGACTTTC	CASSLIWLSGANVLTF
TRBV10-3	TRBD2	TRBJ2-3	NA	TGTGCCATCAGTTTCACCGCTAGCGGGGGGGCCACAGATACGCAGTATTTT	CAISFTASGGATDTQYF
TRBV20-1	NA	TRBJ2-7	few	TGCAGTGCTAGAGCCACCCCGACTCTGAGCTCCTACGAGCAGTACTTC	CSARATPTLSSYEQYF
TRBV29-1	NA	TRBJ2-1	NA	TGCAGCGTTGAATTGGCGGTTGTCTATGAGCAGTTCTTC	CSVELAVVYEQFF
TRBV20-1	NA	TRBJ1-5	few	TGCAGTGCTAGAGATTCTCGAGGGAGAGATTACAATCAGCCCCAGCATTTT	CSARDSRGRDYNQPQHF
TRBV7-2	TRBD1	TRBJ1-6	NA	TGTGCCAGCAGCTTAATCAGGGGGGGAGGTTCACCCCTCCACTTT	CASSLIRGGGSPLHF
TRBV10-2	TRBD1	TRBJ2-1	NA	TGCGCCAGCAGCGACAGGGACGGTGAGCAGTTCTTC	CASSDRDGEQFF
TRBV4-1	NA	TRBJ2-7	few	TGCGCCAGCAGCCCGGGGGCGCGAGAGCAGTACTTC	CASSPGAREQYF
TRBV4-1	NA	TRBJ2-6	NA	TGCGCCAGCAGCCTGAGGAGGGGTAGGGGGTCTGGGGCCAACGTCCTGACTTTC	CASSLRRGRGSGANVLTF
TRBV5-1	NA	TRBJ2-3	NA	TGCGCCAGCAAGGCGGCAGCTAGCACAGATACGCAGTATTTT	CASKAAASTDTQYF
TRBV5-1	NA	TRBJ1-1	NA	TGCGCCAGCAGCTTGGTTCGGGGCCTGAACACTGAAGCTTTCTTT	CASSLVRGLNTEAFF
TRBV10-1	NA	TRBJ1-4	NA	TGCGCCAGCAGTGGACCATCTTCTGGGGAAAAACTGTTTTTT	CASSGPSSGEKLFF
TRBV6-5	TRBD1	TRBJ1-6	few	TGTGCCAGCAGTTACACGCGCCGGACAGGGGGATCACCCCTCCACTTT	CASSYTRRTGGSPLHF
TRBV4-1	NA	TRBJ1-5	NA	TGCGCCAGCAGCCAAGGCCTTGGGTCCCTTCAGCCCCAGCATTTT	CASSQGLGSLQPQHF
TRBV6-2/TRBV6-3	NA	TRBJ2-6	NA	TGTGCCAGCAGTTACGGGCCGCCTGGGGCCAACGTCCTGACTTTC	CASSYGPPGANVLTF
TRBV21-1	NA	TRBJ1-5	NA	TGTGCCAGCAGCAAGCCGGCAGGGGTAGGAAAGTTTTCTCAGCCCCAGCATTTT	CASSKPAGVGKFSQPQHF
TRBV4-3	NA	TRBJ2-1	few	TGCGCCAGCAGCCCCTCCGGCCAAAATGAGCAGTTCTTC	CASSPSGQNEQFF
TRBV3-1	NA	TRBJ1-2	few	TGTGCCAGCAGCACCGGGCCCGCGGGAGGCTACACCTTC	CASSTGPAGGYTF
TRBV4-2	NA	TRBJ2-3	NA	TGTGCCAGCAGCCACGGGACGACTAGCACAGATACGCAGTATTTT	CASSHGTTSTDTQYF
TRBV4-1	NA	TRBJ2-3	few	TGCGCCAGCAGCCATCGTCACGGAGACAGCCGGATCGGGGATACGCAGTATTTT	CASSHRHGDSRIGDTQYF
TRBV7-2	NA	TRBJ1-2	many	TGTGCCAGCAGCTTAGGGGAGGGAAGAGGCTACACCTTC	CASSLGEGRGYTF
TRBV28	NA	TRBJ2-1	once	TGTGCCAGTCGGTTTGGGGGGCACCATGAGCAGTTCTTC	CASRFGGHHEQFF
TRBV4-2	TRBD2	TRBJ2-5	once	TGTGCCAGCAGCCATCGAACGGGAGGGGATGAGGAGACCCAGTACTTC	CASSHRTGGDEETQYF
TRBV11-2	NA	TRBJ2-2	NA	TGTGCCAGCAGCCAAACAGGGATCGCCACCGGGGAGCTGTTTTTT	CASSQTGIATGELFF
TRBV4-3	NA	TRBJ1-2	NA	TGCGCCAGCAGCCTTAGACAGGACTCTAACTATGGCTACACCTTC	CASSLRQDSNYGYTF
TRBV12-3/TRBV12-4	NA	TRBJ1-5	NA	TGTGCCAGCAGGGACAGCCTTGGCAATCAGCCCCAGCATTTT	CASRDSLGNQPQHF
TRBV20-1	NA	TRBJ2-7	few	TGCAGTGCTAGAGATATTGGGCCGAGCGAGCAGTACTTC	CSARDIGPSEQYF
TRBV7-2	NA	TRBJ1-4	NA	TGTGCCAGCAGCTTCCCGGACGGCAAACTGTTTTTT	CASSFPDGKLFF
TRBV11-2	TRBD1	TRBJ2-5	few	TGTGCCAGCAGCGACAGGGGGTCACATGAGACCCAGTACTTC	CASSDRGSHETQYF
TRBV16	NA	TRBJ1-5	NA	TGTGCCAGCAGCCAACGGACGTCGGGTGAGCCCCAGCATTTT	CASSQRTSGEPQHF
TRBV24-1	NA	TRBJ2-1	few	TGTGCCACCAGCCCCCGAGGGAATGAGCAGTTCTTC	CATSPRGNEQFF
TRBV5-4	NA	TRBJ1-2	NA	TGTGCCAGCAGCTTGGGAAGCCTCCCTAACTATGGCTACACCTTC	CASSLGSLPNYGYTF
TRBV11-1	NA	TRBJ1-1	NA	TGTGCCAGCAGCTTAGCTGCCAAAGGCACTGAAGCTTTCTTT	CASSLAAKGTEAFF
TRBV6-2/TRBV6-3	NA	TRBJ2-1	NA	TGTGCCAGCAGTTACTCGATCTCCTTGGAGCAGTTCTTC	CASSYSISLEQFF
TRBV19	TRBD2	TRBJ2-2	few	TGTGCCTCAGGAGGACTAGCGGGGTACACCGGGGAGCTGTTTTTT	CASGGLAGYTGELFF
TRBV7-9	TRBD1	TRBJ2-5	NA	TGTGCCAGTGGACAGGGCAGTGGAGAGACCCAGTACTTC	CASGQGSGETQYF
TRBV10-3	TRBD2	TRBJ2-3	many	TGTGCCACCAAGACCAGCGGGGGCACAGATACGCAGTATTTT	CATKTSGGTDTQYF
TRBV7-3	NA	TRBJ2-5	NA	TGTGCCAGCAGCTCCCCTAGCTCGGAGGGAGAGACCCAGTACTTC	CASSSPSSEGETQYF
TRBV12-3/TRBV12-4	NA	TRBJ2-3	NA	TGTGCCAGCAGTGGGGGCGGGGGTCGGACAGATACGCAGTATTTT	CASSGGGGRTDTQYF
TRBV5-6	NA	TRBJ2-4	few	TGTGCCAGCAGCCTCGGGGAAAACATTCAGTACTTC	CASSLGENIQYF
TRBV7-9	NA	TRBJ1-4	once	TGTGCCAGCAGCGAGATACCAGGGAAACTGTTTTTT	CASSEIPGKLFF